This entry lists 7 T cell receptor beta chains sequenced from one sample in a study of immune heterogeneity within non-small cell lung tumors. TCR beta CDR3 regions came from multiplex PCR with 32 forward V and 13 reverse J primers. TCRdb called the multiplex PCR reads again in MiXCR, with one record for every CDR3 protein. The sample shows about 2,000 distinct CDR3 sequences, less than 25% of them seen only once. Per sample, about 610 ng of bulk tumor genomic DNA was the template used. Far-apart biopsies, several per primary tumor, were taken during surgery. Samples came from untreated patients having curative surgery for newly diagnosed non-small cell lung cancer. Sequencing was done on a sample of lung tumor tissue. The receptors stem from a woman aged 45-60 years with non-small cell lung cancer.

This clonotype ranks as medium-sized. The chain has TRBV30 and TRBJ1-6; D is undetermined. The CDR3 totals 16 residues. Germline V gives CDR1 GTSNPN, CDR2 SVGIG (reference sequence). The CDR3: CARERYKSSYNSPLHF. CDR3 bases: TGTGCGCGAGAGAGATATAAGAGCTCCTATAATTCACCCCTCCACTTT.

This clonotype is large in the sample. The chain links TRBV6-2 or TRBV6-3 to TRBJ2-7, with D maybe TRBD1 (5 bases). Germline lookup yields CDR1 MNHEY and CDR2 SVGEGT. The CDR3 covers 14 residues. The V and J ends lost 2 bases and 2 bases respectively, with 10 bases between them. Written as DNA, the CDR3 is TGTGCCAGCAGTTACCATAGGGGCACCTACGAGCAGTACTTC. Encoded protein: CASSYHRGTYEQYF.

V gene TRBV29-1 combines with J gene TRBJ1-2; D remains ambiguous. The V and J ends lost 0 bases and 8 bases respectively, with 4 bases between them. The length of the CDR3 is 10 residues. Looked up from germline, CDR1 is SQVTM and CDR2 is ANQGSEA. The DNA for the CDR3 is TGCAGCGTTGAAGATGGCGGCTACACCTTC. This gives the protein CSVEDGGYTF.

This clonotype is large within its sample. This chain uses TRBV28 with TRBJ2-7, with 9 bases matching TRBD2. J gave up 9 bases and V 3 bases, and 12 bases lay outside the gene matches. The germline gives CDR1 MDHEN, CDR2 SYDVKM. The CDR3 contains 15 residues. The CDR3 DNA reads TGTGCCAGCAGTTTGCCTAGCGGGACCCAGTCCGGGCAGTACTTC. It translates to CASSLPSGTQSGQYF.

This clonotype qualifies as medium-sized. The CDR3 here is CASSFLSGETNTGELFF. CDR3 bases: TGTGCCAGCAGTTTCCTTAGCGGGGAAACGAACACCGGGGAGCTGTTTTTT. This sequence joins TRBV6-1 and TRBJ2-2; 8 nucleotides match TRBD2. V lost 5 bases to trimming and J lost 0 bases; unmatched junction nucleotides: 8. Germline V CDR1 and CDR2: MNHNS, SASEGT. The length of the CDR3 is 17 residues.

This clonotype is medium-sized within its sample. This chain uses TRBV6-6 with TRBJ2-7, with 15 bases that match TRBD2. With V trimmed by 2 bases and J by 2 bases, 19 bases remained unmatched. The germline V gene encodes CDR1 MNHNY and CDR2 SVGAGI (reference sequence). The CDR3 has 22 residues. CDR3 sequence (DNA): TGTGCCAGCAGTTACCCAACAGGGATCGGGACTAGCGGGAGGCCAGCTCCCTACGAGCAGTACTTC. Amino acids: CASSYPTGIGTSGRPAPYEQYF.

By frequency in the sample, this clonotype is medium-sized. The CDR3 loop is CATSDTGAGETQYF. The DNA of the CDR3 is TGTGCCACCAGTGATACGGGGGCGGGAGAGACCCAGTACTTC. The J gene is TRBJ2-5, the V gene TRBV24-1; D is possibly TRBD1 or TRBD2 (6 bases each). The CDR3 is 14 amino acids. Germline CDR1 and CDR2: KGHDR and SFDVKD. Between the trimmed V and J ends, which lost 3 bases and 4 bases, there was a span of 11 bases.